What follows is one T cell receptor beta chain and its context. Antigen unknown. The protocol was immunoSEQ multiplex PCR, while the TCRdb copy is restricted to in-frame clones and leaves out a portion. Counted here are more than 95,000 clones, 80% to 90% occurring once; the ten biggest clones make up approximately 7%. The CDR3 sequence is 14 residues long. Trimming shortened V by 3 bases and J by 0 bases, and 9 bases separated the two germline ends. Germline lookup yields CDR1 SGDLS and CDR2 YYNGEE. The source of the sample is a study of T cell responses to AZD1222 COVID-19 vaccine. Study-wide results and limits: At baseline, seropositivity was found in only six AZD1222 recipients. The sample set comprised mostly white British donors with more females, and clonal diversity was possibly underestimated. Repertoires were collected only later (after the peak T cell response had occurred).

Sequences were derived from peripheral blood, sampled on day 0 of AZD1222 vaccination. This receptor was taken from an adult in good health. The gene calls are TRBV9 and TRBJ1-1; perhaps TRBD1 as D (5 bases). CDR3 protein: CASSATAMNTEAFF. The DNA of the CDR3 is TGTGCCAGCAGCGCGACAGCCATGAACACTGAAGCTTTCTTT.